A single sample is the source of the 24 T cell receptor beta chains below, sequenced in a study of blood T cell repertoires in COVID-19. Assay used: immunoSEQ multiplex PCR; TCRdb lists only in-frame clones, some missing. The top ten hold 1.5% to 2% of the sample, which has 100,000 to 150,000 clones, more than 60% seen once. The source material was peripheral blood. The receptor source for this set is a woman between 65 and 79 years old with acute or convalescent COVID-19.

The chain combines TRBV3-1 (or the pseudogene TRBV3-2) with TRBJ1-2; 8 nucleotides match TRBD1. The germline V gene encodes CDR1 LGHDT and CDR2 YNNKEL (reference sequence). This CDR3 has 15 residues. The V segment lost 1 base and the J segment 1 base; nucleotides outside the gene matches: 2. The CDR3 bases are TGTGCCAGCAGCCAAGGGACAGGGCGTAACTATGGCTACACCTTC. It encodes CASSQGTGRNYGYTF.

The rearrangement joins TRBV5-5 to TRBJ2-1; D not resolved. Deletions cut 3 bases from V and 1 base from J, with 5 bases between. The germline CDR1 and CDR2 sequences are SGHKS and YYEKEE (reference sequence). This CDR3 region has 13 residues. This CDR3 reads CASSSPSYNEQFF. The DNA of the CDR3 is TGTGCCAGCAGCTCCCCGTCCTACAATGAGCAGTTCTTC.

The rearrangement uses TRBV5-4 and TRBJ2-1; possible D gene TRBD2, 7 bases. Deletions cut 4 bases from V and 10 bases from J, with 12 bases between. From germline, CDR1 is SGHNT and CDR2 YYREEE (reference sequence). CDR3 length: 12 amino acids. CDR3 residues: CASSRGGSEQFF. For the CDR3, the DNA is TGTGCCAGCAGCAGGGGGGGAAGCGAGCAGTTCTTC.

The chain has TRBV7-9 and TRBJ2-1; 9 bases are a match to TRBD2. Germline trimming cut 3 bases from V and 6 bases from J; bases unmatched to any gene: 6. The germline gives CDR1 SEHNR, CDR2 FQNEAQ (reference sequence). CDR3 length: 15 amino acids. CDR3 region: CASSFSSGSPNEQFF. The CDR3 nucleotides are TGTGCCAGCAGCTTTAGTAGCGGGAGTCCCAATGAGCAGTTCTTC.

The chain uses TRBV14 and TRBJ1-4, with TRBD1 as a possible D gene (5 bases). Looked up from germline, CDR1 is SGHDN and CDR2 is FVKESK. This CDR3 contains 16 residues. With 1 base removed from V and 1 base from J, the gap between germline ends came to 10 bases. The CDR3 protein is CASSQGRGETNEKLFF. The DNA for the CDR3 is TGTGCCAGCAGCCAAGGGCGGGGGGAAACTAATGAAAAACTGTTTTTT.

There are many counts of this clone. The chain carries TRBV5-6 and TRBJ2-3, with D maybe TRBD2 (6 bases). The germline V and J ends were trimmed by 5 bases and 2 bases, with 6 bases remaining between them. The CDR3 extends over 12 amino acids. Germline V CDR1 and CDR2: SGHDT, YYEEEE. This CDR3 reads CASRRDTDTQYF. DNA of the CDR3: TGTGCCAGCAGGCGGGACACAGATACGCAGTATTTT.

The chain couples TRBV5-5 to TRBJ1-6, with D possibly TRBD1 on 6 matching bases. The CDR3 contains 15 residues. The germline CDR1 and CDR2 sequences are SGHKS and YYEKEE (reference sequence). The V gene lost 0 bases and the J gene lost 10 bases, with 14 bases spanning the gap. CDR3 protein: CASSLDPGARSPLHF. For the CDR3, the DNA is TGTGCCAGCAGCTTGGATCCAGGGGCAAGGTCACCCCTCCACTTT.

The gene calls are TRBV10-2 and TRBJ1-1; TRBD1 matches at 7 bases. The CDR3 sequence is 14 residues long. Germline CDR1 WSHSY, CDR2 SAAADI. The trim removed 2 bases at V and 5 bases at J, leaving 5 bases unmatched. DNA of the CDR3: TGCGCCAGCAGTGAGACAGGGGCACGGACTGAAGCTTTCTTT. Protein: CASSETGARTEAFF.

This chain joins TRBV19 and TRBJ1-1; D remains unclear. Germline loops: CDR1 LNHDA, CDR2 SQIVND (reference sequence). Trimming removed 6 bases from V and 1 base from J, with 15 bases in between. The CDR3 contains 15 residues. CDR3 residues: CASSPGSGPNTEAFF. CDR3 DNA: TGTGCCAGTAGCCCCGGTTCAGGCCCGAACACTGAAGCTTTCTTT.

The V and J genes are TRBV19 and TRBJ1-1; 11 positions agree with TRBD1. The CDR3 has 16 residues. Germline V gene lookup returns CDR1 LNHDA and CDR2 SQIVND (reference sequence). V lost 7 bases and J lost 4; bases outside the gene matches: 11. The CDR3 DNA reads as TGTGCCAGTACGGGGACAGGGGGATCCTCTGGCACTGAAGCTTTCTTT. It encodes CASTGTGGSSGTEAFF.

This chain joins TRBV30 and TRBJ1-1, with D possibly being TRBD1 (5 bases). CDR1 and CDR2 from the germline V gene are GTSNPN and SVGIG (reference sequence). V was trimmed by 5 bases and J by 2 bases, leaving 12 bases between them. This CDR3 region has 13 residues. This chain's CDR3 is CAWGKTVNTEAFF. CDR3 nucleotide sequence: TGTGCCTGGGGTAAGACAGTTAACACTGAAGCTTTCTTT.

The V and J genes are TRBV19 and TRBJ1-5, with D tentatively TRBD1 (5 bases). Germline values: CDR1 LNHDA, CDR2 SQIVND (reference sequence). Trimming shortened V by 4 bases and J by 6 bases, and 16 bases separated the two germline ends. This CDR3 is 15 amino acids long. CDR3 in amino acids: CASSSQGFVGQPQHF. CDR3 sequence (DNA): TGTGCCAGTAGTAGCCAGGGCTTTGTCGGTCAGCCCCAGCATTTT.

This chain connects TRBV4-1 to TRBJ2-2; 11 bases are a match to TRBD2. CDR3 length: 18 residues. Germline V gene data show CDR1 as MGHRA and CDR2 as YSYEKL. V gave up 5 bases and J gave up 4 bases; unmatched junction bases: 12. The CDR3 loop is CASSEGSGGARSTGELFF. CDR3 sequence (DNA): TGCGCCAGCAGCGAAGGTAGCGGGGGGGCCAGGAGCACCGGGGAGCTGTTTTTT.

The chain couples TRBV19 to TRBJ2-2; TRBD2 matches at 15 bases. The CDR3 loop spans 17 amino acids. Unmatched junction bases numbered 5, after V lost 5 bases and J lost 4 bases. Germline V lookup: CDR1 LNHDA, CDR2 SQIVND (reference sequence). DNA for the CDR3: TGTGCCAGTAGTCCCCTGGGACTAGCGGGGGGCACCGGGGAGCTGTTTTTT. Residues: CASSPLGLAGGTGELFF.

The chain carries TRBV7-2 and TRBJ2-1; 8 positions agree with TRBD2. V dropped 1 base and J dropped 7; count of bases not matched to a gene: 6. This CDR3 spans 15 amino acids. Looked up from germline, CDR1 is SGHTA and CDR2 is FQGNSA. CDR3: CASSLDGGATNEQFF. The CDR3 DNA sequence: TGTGCCAGCAGCTTAGACGGGGGGGCAACAAATGAGCAGTTCTTC.

The chain is built from TRBV4-3 and TRBJ2-7; D might be TRBD1 (5 bases). Per the germline V gene, CDR1 is LGHNA and CDR2 is YSLEER. V was pared by 0 bases and J by 5 bases, with 11 bases between. The CDR3 has 14 amino acids. DNA of the CDR3: TGCGCCAGCAGCCAAGATCCCAGGGCTAACGAGCAGTACTTC. This sequence encodes CASSQDPRANEQYF.

J is TRBJ2-7 and V is TRBV13; no reliable D call. CDR3 length equals 11 residues. Germline-derived CDR1 and CDR2 are PRHDT and FYEKMQ (reference sequence). V lost 11 bases and J lost 3, with 11 bases in between. CDR3 region: CAREVDYEQYF. CDR3 DNA sequence: TGTGCCCGCGAGGTTGACTACGAGCAGTACTTC. The whole variable domain, remainder taken from reference TRBV13 and TRBJ2-7, is AAGVIQSPRHLIKEKRETATLKCYPIPRHDTVYWYQQGPGQDPQFLISFYEKMQSDKGSIPDRFSAQQFSDYHSELNMSSLELGDSALYFCAREVDYEQYFGPGTRLTVT.

This clone was observed a handful of times. This chain uses TRBV2 with TRBJ2-1, with D possibly being TRBD1 (5 bases). This CDR3 spans 16 amino acids. The germline V gene has CDR1 SNHLY and CDR2 FYNNEI. The V end lost 5 bases, the J end lost 1 base, and 15 bases lay between the germline ends. The CDR3 nucleotides read TGTGCCAGCAGTACTGCTGTCGACAGATCCTACAATGAGCAGTTCTTC. Encoded protein: CASSTAVDRSYNEQFF.

This sequence joins TRBV19 and TRBJ2-3; the D gene is possibly TRBD1 (6 bases). Looked up from germline, CDR1 is LNHDA and CDR2 is SQIVND (reference sequence). The CDR3 sequence is 15 residues long. The V gene lost 3 bases and the J gene lost 4 bases, with 14 bases spanning the gap. The CDR3 DNA sequence: TGTGCCAGTAGTATGGGCCCAGGGGAAGCAGATACGCAGTATTTT. This codes for CASSMGPGEADTQYF.

The chain joins TRBV18 to TRBJ2-7; 11 bases map to TRBD2. The CDR3 has 18 amino acids. Trimming removed 8 bases from V and 2 bases from J; junction bases left unmatched: 17. Germline loops: CDR1 KGHSH, CDR2 LQKENI. The DNA of the CDR3 is TGTGCCAGCCAAAAACAACCTATACTAGCGGGAGATCCCTACGAGCAGTACTTC. This gives the protein CASQKQPILAGDPYEQYF.

The V gene is TRBV4-1, the J gene TRBJ1-3; D gene ambiguous. This CDR3 is 16 amino acids long. The ends were cut back, 4 bases at V and 2 bases at J, with 15 bases in the middle. Germline loops: CDR1 MGHRA, CDR2 YSYEKL. Written as DNA, the CDR3 is TGCGCCAGCAGCCGGAGGGAGGTCGGGGCTGGAAACACCATATATTTT. Translating gives CASSRREVGAGNTIYF.

The J gene is TRBJ2-1, the V gene TRBV11-2, with 9 nucleotides matching TRBD1. The CDR3 runs 16 residues. V dropped 3 bases and J dropped 7; count of bases not matched to a gene: 10. The V gene's germline CDR1 is SGHAT and CDR2 FQNNGV. CDR3 sequence (DNA): TGTGCCAGCAGCTTCAGGACAGGGGAAAAGTGGAATGAGCAGTTCTTC. This encodes CASSFRTGEKWNEQFF.

The chain carries TRBV29-1 and TRBJ2-2, with a weak D call TRBD1 (6 bases). CDR3 length: 13 residues. V was shortened by 1 base and J by 5 bases, with 8 bases between the two germline ends. In germline, CDR1 is SQVTM, CDR2 ANQGSEA. DNA for the CDR3: TGCAGCGTTGAAGGACAGGTAACCGGGGAGCTGTTTTTT. Its translation is CSVEGQVTGELFF.

The rearrangement uses TRBV4-1 and TRBJ2-3; D possibly corresponds to TRBD2 (6 bases). V lost 1 base and J lost 0, with 11 bases in between. Germline V CDR1 and CDR2: MGHRA, YSYEKL. This CDR3 has 16 amino acids. The CDR3, as DNA: TGCGCCAGCAGCCAAGCTCGGAGGGGTAGCACAGATACGCAGTATTTT. Translating it yields CASSQARRGSTDTQYF.